These 10 T cell receptor beta chains were sequenced from one sample in a study of blood T cell repertoires in COVID-19. Here immunoSEQ multiplex PCR was the method, and the copy in TCRdb shows in-frame clones only, minus some. Of around 120,000 clones listed, less than 85% were seen once; the top ten hold approximately 0.79%. The material sequenced was peripheral blood. These receptors all stem from a human donor with acute or convalescent COVID-19. The donor label of this sample is uncertain.

V usage is TRBV4-1 and J usage is TRBJ2-5; TRBD2 matches 9 bases. Per the germline V gene, CDR1 is MGHRA and CDR2 is YSYEKL. Trimming took 6 bases from V and 5 from J; bases not matched to a gene: 10. CDR3 size: 15 residues. CDR3 region: CASSLASGVDETQYF. The CDR3 DNA is TGCGCCAGCAGTCTGGCTAGCGGGGTAGATGAGACCCAGTACTTC.

This chain joins TRBV19 and TRBJ1-5; 10 bases line up with TRBD1. The CDR3 contains 16 residues. After removal of 7 bases from V and 5 bases from J, the junction contained 11 bases not matched to a gene. The germline V gene has CDR1 LNHDA and CDR2 SQIVND (reference sequence). For the CDR3, the DNA is TGTGCCAGTACTCCGGAAGGACAGGGGGAATATCAGCCCCAGCATTTT. Translated: CASTPEGQGEYQPQHF.

This clone was observed a single time. The chain combines TRBV5-1 with TRBJ2-1; 8 positions agree with TRBD2. Germline V gene sequence: CDR1 SGHRS, CDR2 YFSETQ. The CDR3 is 15 residues long. V lost 2 bases and J lost 6; bases outside the gene matches: 7. The CDR3 region is CASSFYGGALNEQFF. The CDR3 coding sequence is TGCGCCAGCAGCTTCTACGGGGGGGCCCTCAATGAGCAGTTCTTC.

The chain links TRBV7-7 to TRBJ2-3; D uncertain. Trimming left V 3 bases short and J 4 bases short, with 11 bases between. Germline V gene sequence: CDR1 SSHAT, CDR2 FNYEAQ (reference sequence). CDR3 length: 14 residues. CDR3 loop: CASSLSELADTQYF. CDR3 nucleotides: TGTGCCAGCAGCTTGTCCGAGCTGGCAGATACGCAGTATTTT. The full variable domain, completed using reference TRBV7-7 and TRBJ2-3, is GAGVSQSPRYKVTKRGQDVTLRCDPISSHATLYWYQQALGQGPEFLTYFNYEAQPDKSGLPSDRFSAERPEGSISTLTIQRTEQRDSAMYRCASSLSELADTQYFGPGTRLTVL.

The chain employs TRBV5-5 and TRBJ1-2; D is unclear. The CDR3 contains 15 residues. V was cut by 1 base and J by 0 bases, with 10 bases left in between. Germline V lookup: CDR1 SGHKS, CDR2 YYEKEE (reference sequence). The CDR3 DNA sequence: TGTGCCAGCAGCTTGCAAGGCGACACTAACTATGGCTACACCTTC. Translated: CASSLQGDTNYGYTF.

The chain joins TRBV3-1 (or the pseudogene TRBV3-2) to TRBJ1-6; TRBD1 is a possible D gene (5 bases). The CDR3 spans 14 residues. Per germline, CDR1 LGHDT and CDR2 YNNKEL (reference sequence). V dropped 4 bases and J dropped 9 bases, with 13 bases sitting between them. CDR3 nucleotides: TGTGCCAGCAGCCCAGGAGACAGAGCTTCACCCCTCCACTTT. Its protein is CASSPGDRASPLHF.

The J gene is TRBJ1-2, the V gene TRBV28; TRBD1 matches 9 bases. This CDR3 region has 15 residues. The J segment lost 7 bases and the V segment lost 1 base, leaving 7 bases of the junction unmatched. From germline, CDR1 is MDHEN and CDR2 SYDVKM. The DNA for the CDR3 is TGTGCCAGCAGTTTATTCCGACAGGGGGTGGGTGGCTACACCTTC. It specifies CASSLFRQGVGGYTF.

This clone was detected a few times. The chain has TRBV18 and TRBJ2-3; 8 nucleotides match TRBD2. Trimming cost V 5 bases and J 1 base; bases outside gene matches: 5. Germline V gene sequence: CDR1 KGHSH, CDR2 LQKENI. The CDR3 is 15 amino acids. CDR3 amino acids: CASSAGGLGTDTQYF. The CDR3 DNA reads as TGTGCCAGCTCAGCGGGGGGCCTAGGCACAGATACGCAGTATTTT.

This rearrangement joins TRBV28 to TRBJ1-2, with D tentatively TRBD1 (5 bases). Germline CDR1 is MDHEN and CDR2 is SYDVKM. Deletions cut 5 bases from V and 2 bases from J, with 18 bases between. The CDR3 runs to 16 residues. The CDR3 spells CASSRLGQGQNYGYTF. The CDR3 nucleotides read TGTGCCAGCAGTCGTCTTGGGCAGGGCCAAAACTATGGCTACACCTTC.

V usage is TRBV19 and J usage is TRBJ1-5; D possibly corresponds to TRBD1 (5 bases). Germline CDR1 and CDR2: LNHDA and SQIVND (reference sequence). The CDR3 is 14 amino acids. The V end lost 6 bases, the J end lost 2 bases, and 11 bases lay between the germline ends. The CDR3 protein is CASSRGVGNQPQHF. CDR3 coding DNA: TGTGCCAGTAGCCGGGGGGTAGGCAATCAGCCCCAGCATTTT.